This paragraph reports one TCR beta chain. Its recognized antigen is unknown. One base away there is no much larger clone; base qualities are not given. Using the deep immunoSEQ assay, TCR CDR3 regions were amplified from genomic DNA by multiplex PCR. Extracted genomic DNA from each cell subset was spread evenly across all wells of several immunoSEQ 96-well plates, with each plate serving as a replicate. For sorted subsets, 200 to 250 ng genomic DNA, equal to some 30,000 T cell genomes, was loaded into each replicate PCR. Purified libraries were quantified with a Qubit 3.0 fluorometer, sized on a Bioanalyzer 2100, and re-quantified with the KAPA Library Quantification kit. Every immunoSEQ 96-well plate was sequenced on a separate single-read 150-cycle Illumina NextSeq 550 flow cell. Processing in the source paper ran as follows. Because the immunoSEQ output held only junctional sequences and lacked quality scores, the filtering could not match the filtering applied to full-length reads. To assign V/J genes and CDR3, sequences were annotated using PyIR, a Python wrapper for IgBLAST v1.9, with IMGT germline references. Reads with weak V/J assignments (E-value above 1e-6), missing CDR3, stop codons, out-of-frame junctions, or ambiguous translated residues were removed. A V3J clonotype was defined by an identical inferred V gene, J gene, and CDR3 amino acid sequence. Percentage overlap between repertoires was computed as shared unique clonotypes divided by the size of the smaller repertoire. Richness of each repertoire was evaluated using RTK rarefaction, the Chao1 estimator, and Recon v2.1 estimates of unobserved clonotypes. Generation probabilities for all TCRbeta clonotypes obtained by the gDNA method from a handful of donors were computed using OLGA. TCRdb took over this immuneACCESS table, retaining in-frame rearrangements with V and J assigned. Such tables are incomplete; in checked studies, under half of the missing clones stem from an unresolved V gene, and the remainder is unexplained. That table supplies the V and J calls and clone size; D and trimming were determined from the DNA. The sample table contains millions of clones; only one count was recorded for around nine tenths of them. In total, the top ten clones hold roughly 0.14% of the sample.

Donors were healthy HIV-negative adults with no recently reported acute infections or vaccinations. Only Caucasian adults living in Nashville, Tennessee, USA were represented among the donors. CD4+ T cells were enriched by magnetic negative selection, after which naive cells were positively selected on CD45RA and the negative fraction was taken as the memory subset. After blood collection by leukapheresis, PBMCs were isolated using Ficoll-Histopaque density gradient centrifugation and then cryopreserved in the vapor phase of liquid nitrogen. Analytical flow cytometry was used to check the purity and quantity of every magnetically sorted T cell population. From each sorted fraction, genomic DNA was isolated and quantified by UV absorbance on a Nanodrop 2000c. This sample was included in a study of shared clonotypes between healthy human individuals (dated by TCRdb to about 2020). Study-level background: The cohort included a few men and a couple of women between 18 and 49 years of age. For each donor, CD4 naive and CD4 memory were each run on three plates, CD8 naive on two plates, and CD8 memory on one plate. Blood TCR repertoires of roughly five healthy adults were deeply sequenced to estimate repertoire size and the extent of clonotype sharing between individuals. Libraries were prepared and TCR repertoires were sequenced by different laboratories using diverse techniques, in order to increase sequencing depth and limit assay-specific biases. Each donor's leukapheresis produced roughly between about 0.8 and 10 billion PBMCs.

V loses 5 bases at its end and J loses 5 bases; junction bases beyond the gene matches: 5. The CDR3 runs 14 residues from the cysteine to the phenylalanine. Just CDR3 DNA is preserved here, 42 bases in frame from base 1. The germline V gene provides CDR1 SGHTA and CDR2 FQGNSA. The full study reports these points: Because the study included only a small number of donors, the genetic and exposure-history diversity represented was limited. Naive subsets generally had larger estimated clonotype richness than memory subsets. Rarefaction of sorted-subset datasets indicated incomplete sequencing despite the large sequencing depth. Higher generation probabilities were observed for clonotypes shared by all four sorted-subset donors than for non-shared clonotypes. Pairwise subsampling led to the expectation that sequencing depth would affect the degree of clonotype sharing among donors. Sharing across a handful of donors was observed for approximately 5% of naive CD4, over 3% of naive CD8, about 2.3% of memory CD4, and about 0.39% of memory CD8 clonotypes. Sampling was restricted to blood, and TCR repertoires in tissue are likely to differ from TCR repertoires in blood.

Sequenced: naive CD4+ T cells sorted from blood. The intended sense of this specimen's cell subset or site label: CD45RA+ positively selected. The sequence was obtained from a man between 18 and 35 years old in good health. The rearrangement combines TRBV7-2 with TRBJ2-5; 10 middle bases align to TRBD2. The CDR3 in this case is CASSRSSGSETQYF. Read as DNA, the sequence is TGTGCCAGCAGCCGATCTAGCGGGAGTGAGACCCAGTACTTC. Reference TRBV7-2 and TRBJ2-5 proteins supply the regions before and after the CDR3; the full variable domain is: GAGVSQSPSNKVTEKGKDVELRCDPISGHTALYWYRQSLGQGLEFLIYFQGNSAPDKSGLPSDRFSAERTGGSVSTLTIQRTQQEDSAVYLCASSRSSGSETQYFGPGTRLLVL.